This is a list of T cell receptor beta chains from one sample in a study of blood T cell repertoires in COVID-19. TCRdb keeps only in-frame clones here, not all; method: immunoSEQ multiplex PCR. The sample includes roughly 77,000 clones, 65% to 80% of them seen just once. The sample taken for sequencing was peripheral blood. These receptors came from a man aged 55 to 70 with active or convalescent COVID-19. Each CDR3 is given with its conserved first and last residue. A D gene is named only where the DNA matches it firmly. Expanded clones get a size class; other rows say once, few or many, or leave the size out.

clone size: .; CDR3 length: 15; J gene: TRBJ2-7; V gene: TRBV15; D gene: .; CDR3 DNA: TGTGCCACCAGCAGAGATCCCGGGAGTACCTACGAGCAGTACTTC; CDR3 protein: CATSRDPGSTYEQYF
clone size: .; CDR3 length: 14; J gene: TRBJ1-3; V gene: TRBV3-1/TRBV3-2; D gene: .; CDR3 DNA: TGTGCCAGCAGCCAAAAGGGGCTAGGAAACACCATATATTTT; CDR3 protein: CASSQKGLGNTIYF
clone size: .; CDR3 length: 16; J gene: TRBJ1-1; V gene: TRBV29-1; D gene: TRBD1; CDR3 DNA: TGCAGCGTTATCCCTCACAGGGGTAAGAGGGGCACTGAAGCTTTCTTT; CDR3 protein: CSVIPHRGKRGTEAFF
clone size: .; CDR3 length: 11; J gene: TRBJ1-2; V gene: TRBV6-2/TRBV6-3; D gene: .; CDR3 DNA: TGTGCCAGCAGTTACAGAGGGGGCTACACCTTC; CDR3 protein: CASSYRGGYTF
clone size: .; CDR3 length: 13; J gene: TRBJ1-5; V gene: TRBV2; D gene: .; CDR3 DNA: TGTGCCAGCAGTGAACAGGGCAATCAGCCCCAGCATTTT; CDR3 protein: CASSEQGNQPQHF
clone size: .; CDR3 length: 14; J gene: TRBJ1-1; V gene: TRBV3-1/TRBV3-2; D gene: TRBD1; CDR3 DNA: TGTGCCAGCAGTCCTCTTGACAGGGTCACTGAAGCTTTCTTT; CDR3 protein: CASSPLDRVTEAFF
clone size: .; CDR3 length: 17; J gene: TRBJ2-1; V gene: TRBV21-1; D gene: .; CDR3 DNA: TGTGCCAGCAGCAACAACAGGGGTTTTGTTTATGGCAATGAGCAGTTCTTC; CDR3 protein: CASSNNRGFVYGNEQFF
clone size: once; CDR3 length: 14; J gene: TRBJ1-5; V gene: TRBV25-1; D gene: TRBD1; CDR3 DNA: TGTGCCAGCAGTGGGGGGACAGTCAATCAGCCCCAGCATTTT; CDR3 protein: CASSGGTVNQPQHF
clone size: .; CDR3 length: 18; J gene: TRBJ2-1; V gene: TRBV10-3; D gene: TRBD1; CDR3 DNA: TGTGCCATCAGTGAAAGGCGGCCCGGGACAGGGATTTACAATGAGCAGTTCTTC; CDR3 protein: CAISERRPGTGIYNEQFF
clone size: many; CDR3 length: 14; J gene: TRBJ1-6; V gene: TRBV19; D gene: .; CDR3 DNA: TGTGCCAGTAGAGACAGCCTAACGAATTCACCCCTCCACTTT; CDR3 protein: CASRDSLTNSPLHF
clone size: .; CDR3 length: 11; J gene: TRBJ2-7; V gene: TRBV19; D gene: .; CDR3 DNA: TGTGCCAGTAGCATTAGCGGTGAGCAGTACTTC; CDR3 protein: CASSISGEQYF
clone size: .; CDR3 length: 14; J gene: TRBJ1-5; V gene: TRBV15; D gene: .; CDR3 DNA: TGTGCCACCAGCAGAGCGAAACAGGAGGGAAACCAGCATTTT; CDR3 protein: CATSRAKQEGNQHF
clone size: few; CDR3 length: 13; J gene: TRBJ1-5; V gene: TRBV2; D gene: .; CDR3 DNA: TGTGCCAGCAACAGAGTGGGCAATCAGCCCCAGCATTTT; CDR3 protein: CASNRVGNQPQHF
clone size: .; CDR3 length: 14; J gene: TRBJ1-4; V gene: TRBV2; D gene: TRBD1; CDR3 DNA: TGTGCCAGCAGCCGAAACGACAGGGGTGGAAAACTGTTTTTT; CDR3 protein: CASSRNDRGGKLFF
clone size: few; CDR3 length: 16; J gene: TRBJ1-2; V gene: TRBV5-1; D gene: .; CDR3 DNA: TGCGCCAGCAGTCACGGACAGCGCTTAACTAACTATGGCTACACCTTC; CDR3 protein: CASSHGQRLTNYGYTF
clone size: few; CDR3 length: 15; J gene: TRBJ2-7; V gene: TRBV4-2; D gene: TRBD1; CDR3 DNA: TGTGCCAGCAGCCAAGGGGGGACAGCCTCCTACGAGCAGTACTTC; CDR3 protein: CASSQGGTASYEQYF
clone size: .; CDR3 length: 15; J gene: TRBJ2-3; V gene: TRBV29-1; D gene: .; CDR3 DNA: TGCAGCGGAGGGGGGGGACCAGGGAGCACAGATACGCAGTATTTT; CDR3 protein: CSGGGGPGSTDTQYF
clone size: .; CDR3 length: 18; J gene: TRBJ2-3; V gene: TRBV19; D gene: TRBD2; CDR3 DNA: TGTGCCAGTAGTGGCGGACTAGCGGGGACTCCTAGCACAGATACGCAGTATTTT; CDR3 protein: CASSGGLAGTPSTDTQYF
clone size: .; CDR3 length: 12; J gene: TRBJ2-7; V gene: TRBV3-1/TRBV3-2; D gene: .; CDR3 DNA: TGTGCCAGCAGCTCCGTGCGGTACGAGCAGTACTTC; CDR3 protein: CASSSVRYEQYF
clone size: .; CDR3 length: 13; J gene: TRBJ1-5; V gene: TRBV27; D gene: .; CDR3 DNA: TGTGCCAGCAGTGTACAGGGAGACCAGCCCCAGCATTTT; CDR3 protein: CASSVQGDQPQHF
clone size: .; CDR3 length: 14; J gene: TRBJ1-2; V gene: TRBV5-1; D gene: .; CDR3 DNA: TGCGCCAGCAGCCCCGTAACTGTCTACTATGGCTACACCTTC; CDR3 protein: CASSPVTVYYGYTF
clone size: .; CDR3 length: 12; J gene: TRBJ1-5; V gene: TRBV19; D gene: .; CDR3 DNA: TGTGCCAGTAGTCAGGTAAATCAGCCCCAGCATTTT; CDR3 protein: CASSQVNQPQHF
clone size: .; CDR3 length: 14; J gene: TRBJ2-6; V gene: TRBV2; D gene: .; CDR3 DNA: TGTGCCAGCAGTGGGAGTGGGGGGGCCAACGTCCTGACTTTC; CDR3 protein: CASSGSGGANVLTF
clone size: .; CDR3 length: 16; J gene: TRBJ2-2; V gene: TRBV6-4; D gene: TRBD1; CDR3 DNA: TGTGCCAGCAGTGAACTCGGGACAGTAGACACCGGGGAGCTGTTTTTT; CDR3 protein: CASSELGTVDTGELFF
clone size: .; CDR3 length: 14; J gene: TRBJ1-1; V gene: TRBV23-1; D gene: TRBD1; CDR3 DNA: TGCGCCAGCTATACCAGGGGGCGCGACACTGAAGCTTTCTTT; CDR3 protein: CASYTRGRDTEAFF
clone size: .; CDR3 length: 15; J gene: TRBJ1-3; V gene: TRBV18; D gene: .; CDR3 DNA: TGTGCCAGCTCACCAATCCAGAACTCTGGAAACACCATATATTTT; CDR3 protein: CASSPIQNSGNTIYF
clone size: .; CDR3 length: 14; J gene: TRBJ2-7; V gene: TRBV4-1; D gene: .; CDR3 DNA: TGCGCCAGCAGCCAATCCCTCAGGGACTACGAGCAGTACTTC; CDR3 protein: CASSQSLRDYEQYF
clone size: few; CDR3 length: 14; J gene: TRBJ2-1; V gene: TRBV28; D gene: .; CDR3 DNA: TGTGCCAGCAGGCGACAGAGCTCCTACAATGAGCAGTTCTTC; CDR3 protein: CASRRQSSYNEQFF
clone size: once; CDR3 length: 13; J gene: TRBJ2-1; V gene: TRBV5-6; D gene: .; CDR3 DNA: TGTGCCAGCAGCAGGGGGGGAGGGAATGAGCAGTTCTTC; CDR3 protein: CASSRGGGNEQFF
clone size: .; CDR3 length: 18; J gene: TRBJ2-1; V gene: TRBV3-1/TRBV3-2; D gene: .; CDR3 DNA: TGTGCCAGCAGCCAGTGCGGGGTGGCGACGAAACCCTACAATGAGCAGTTCTTC; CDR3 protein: CASSQCGVATKPYNEQFF
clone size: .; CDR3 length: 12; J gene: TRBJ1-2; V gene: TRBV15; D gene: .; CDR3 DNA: TGTGCCACCTCGAGGGACTTCTATGGCTACACCTTC; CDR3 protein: CATSRDFYGYTF
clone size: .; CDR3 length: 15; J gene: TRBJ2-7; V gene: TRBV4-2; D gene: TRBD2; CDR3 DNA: TGTGCCAGCAGCCAAGATACAGGCGGGGGGGCCGAGCAGTACTTC; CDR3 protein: CASSQDTGGGAEQYF
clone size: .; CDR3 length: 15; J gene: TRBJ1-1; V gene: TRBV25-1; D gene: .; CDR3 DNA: TGTGCCAGCAGTGCCTCACAGGGATGGTTGACTGAAGCTTTCTTT; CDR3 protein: CASSASQGWLTEAFF
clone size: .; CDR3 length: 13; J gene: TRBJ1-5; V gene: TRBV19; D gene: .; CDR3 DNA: TGTGCCAGTGTCGACAGTTTGAATCAGCCCCAGCATTTT; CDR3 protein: CASVDSLNQPQHF
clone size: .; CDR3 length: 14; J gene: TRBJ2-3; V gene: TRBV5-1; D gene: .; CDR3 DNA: TGCGCCAGCAGCTTGTATGGGGCCACAGATACGCAGTATTTT; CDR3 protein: CASSLYGATDTQYF
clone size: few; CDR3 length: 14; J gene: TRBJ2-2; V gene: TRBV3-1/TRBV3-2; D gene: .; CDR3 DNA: TGTGCCAGCAGCCCCGCTCTAGAGCTCGGGGAGCTGTTTTTT; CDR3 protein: CASSPALELGELFF
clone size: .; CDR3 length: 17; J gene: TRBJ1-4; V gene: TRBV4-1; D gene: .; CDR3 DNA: TGCGCCAGCAGCCAAGTACCATTAGACGGAGGGAATGAAAAACTGTTTTTT; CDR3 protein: CASSQVPLDGGNEKLFF
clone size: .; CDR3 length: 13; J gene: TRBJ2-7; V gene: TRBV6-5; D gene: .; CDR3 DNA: TGTGCCAGCAGTTATACAGGTGACTACGAGCAGTACTTC; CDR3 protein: CASSYTGDYEQYF
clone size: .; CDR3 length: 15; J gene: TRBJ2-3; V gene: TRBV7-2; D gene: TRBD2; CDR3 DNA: TGTGCCAGCAGCTTAGATAGCGGGGTCACAGATACGCAGTATTTT; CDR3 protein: CASSLDSGVTDTQYF
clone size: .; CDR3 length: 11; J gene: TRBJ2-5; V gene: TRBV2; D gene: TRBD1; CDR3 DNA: TGTGCCGGGGGACAGCAAGAGACCCAGTACTTC; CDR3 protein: CAGGQQETQYF
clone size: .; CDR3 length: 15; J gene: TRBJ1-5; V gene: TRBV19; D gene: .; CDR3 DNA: TGTGCCAGTAGTATAGGTGACTATAGCAATCAGCCCCAGCATTTT; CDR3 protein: CASSIGDYSNQPQHF
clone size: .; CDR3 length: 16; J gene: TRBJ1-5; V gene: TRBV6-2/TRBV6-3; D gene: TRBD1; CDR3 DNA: TGTGCCAGCAGTCGGACGACAGGGTATAGCAATCAGCCCCAGCATTTT; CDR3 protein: CASSRTTGYSNQPQHF
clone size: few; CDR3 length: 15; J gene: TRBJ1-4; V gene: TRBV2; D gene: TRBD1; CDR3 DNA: TGTGCCAGCAGAGGGCAGGGGGCAACTAATGAAAAACTGTTTTTT; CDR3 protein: CASRGQGATNEKLFF
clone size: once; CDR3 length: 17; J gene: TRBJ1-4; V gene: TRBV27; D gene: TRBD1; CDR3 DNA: TGTGCCAGCAGTTTATCTTGGGACAGGGGGCTAGAAGAAAAACTGTTTTTT; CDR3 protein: CASSLSWDRGLEEKLFF
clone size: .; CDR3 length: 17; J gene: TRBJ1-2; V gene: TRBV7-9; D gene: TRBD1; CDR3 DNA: TGTGCCAGCAGCTTAGATGCCACAGGGGCGAGCATCTATGGCTACACCTTC; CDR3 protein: CASSLDATGASIYGYTF
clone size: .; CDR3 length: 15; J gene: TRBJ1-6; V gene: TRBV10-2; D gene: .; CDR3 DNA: TGCGCCAGCACGGTGGTGGGAGACTATAATTCACCCCTCCACTTT; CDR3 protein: CASTVVGDYNSPLHF
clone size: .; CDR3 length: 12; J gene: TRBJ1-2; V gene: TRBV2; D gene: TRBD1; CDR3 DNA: TGTGCCAGCAGTACAGGGGCAGGTGGCTACACCTTC; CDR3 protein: CASSTGAGGYTF
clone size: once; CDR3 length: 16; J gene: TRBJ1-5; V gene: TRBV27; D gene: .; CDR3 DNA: TGTGCCAGCAGTTCCCGCCCCGAGTTCTTCAATCAGCCCCAGCATTTT; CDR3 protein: CASSSRPEFFNQPQHF
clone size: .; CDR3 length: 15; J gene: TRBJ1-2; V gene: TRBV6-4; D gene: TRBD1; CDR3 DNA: TGTGCCAGCAATAGGACAGGGGGAGATAACTATGGCTACACCTTC; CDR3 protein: CASNRTGGDNYGYTF
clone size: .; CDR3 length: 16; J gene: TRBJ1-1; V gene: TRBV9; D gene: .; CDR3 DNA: TGTGCCAGCAGCGACAAGGGGGTTAGCGGGGGAACTGAAGCTTTCTTT; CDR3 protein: CASSDKGVSGGTEAFF
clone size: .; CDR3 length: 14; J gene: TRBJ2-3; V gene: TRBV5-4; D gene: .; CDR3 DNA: TGTGCCAGCAGCTTGTTGGGCTATGGAGATACGCAGTATTTT; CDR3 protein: CASSLLGYGDTQYF
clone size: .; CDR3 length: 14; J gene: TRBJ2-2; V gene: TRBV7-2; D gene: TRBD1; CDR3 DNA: TGTGCCAGCAGCCGCAGGGGGCATGGCGGGGAGCTGTTTTTT; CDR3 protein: CASSRRGHGGELFF
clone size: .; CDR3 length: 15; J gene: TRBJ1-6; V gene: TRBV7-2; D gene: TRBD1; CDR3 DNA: TGTGCCAGCAGCTCTTGGGACAGGGTTGTTTCACCCCTCCACTTT; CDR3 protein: CASSSWDRVVSPLHF
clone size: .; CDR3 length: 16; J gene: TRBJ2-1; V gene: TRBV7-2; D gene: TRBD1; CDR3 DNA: TGTGCCAGCAGCTTACAGGTGCAGGGGGCCTACAATGAGCAGTTCTTC; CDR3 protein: CASSLQVQGAYNEQFF
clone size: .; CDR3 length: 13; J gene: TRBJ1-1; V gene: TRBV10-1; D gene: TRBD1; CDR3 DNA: TGCGCCAGCAGTGGACAGGGGTTCACTGAAGCTTTCTTT; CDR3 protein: CASSGQGFTEAFF